Each of the 3 T cell receptor beta chains below was sequenced from the same sample in a study of CD8 T cells in Susac syndrome. Reverse transcription of about 0.45 to 1 ug RNA used random hexamers. TCRdb passed the immunoSEQ multiplex PCR reads through MiXCR, listing each CDR3 protein once. Of some 140,000 distinct CDR3 sequences in the sample, approximately 95% were seen once. The specimen was CD8+ T cells from PBMCs. Receptors were obtained from a human donor with Susac syndrome.

This clonotype was observed a few times. The V gene is TRBV12-3 or TRBV12-4, the J gene TRBJ2-7; D call uncertain. The CDR3 sequence is 11 residues long. V lost 3 bases to trimming and J lost 5 bases, with 5 bases between them. The CDR3 protein is CASSFGDEQYF. The CDR3 DNA is TGTGCCAGCAGTTTTGGAGACGAGCAGTACTTC.

V gene TRBV28 combines with J gene TRBJ1-1; D remains ambiguous. The CDR3 consists of 13 residues. CDR1 and CDR2 (germline): MDHEN, SYDVKM. V was pared by 8 bases and J by 0 bases, with 10 bases between. The CDR3 is CASHPSLNTEAFF. DNA for the CDR3: TGTGCCAGCCATCCAAGTTTGAACACTGAAGCTTTCTTT.

The chain has TRBV30 and TRBJ2-7; 8 nucleotides align to TRBD1. V lost 0 bases and J lost 6; bases outside the gene matches: 13. This CDR3 is 16 amino acids long. CDR1 and CDR2 from the germline V gene are GTSNPN and SVGIG (reference sequence). The CDR3 region is CAWSVRWAGGISEQYF. In nucleotides, the CDR3 is TGTGCCTGGAGTGTACGATGGGCAGGGGGCATTTCCGAGCAGTACTTC. The entire variable domain, with the rest obtained from reference TRBV30 and TRBJ2-7, is as follows: SQTIHQWPATLVQPVGSPLSLECTVEGTSNPNLYWYRQAAGRGLQLLFYSVGIGQISSEVPQNLSASRPQDRQFILSSKKLLLSDSGFYLCAWSVRWAGGISEQYFGPGTRLTVT.